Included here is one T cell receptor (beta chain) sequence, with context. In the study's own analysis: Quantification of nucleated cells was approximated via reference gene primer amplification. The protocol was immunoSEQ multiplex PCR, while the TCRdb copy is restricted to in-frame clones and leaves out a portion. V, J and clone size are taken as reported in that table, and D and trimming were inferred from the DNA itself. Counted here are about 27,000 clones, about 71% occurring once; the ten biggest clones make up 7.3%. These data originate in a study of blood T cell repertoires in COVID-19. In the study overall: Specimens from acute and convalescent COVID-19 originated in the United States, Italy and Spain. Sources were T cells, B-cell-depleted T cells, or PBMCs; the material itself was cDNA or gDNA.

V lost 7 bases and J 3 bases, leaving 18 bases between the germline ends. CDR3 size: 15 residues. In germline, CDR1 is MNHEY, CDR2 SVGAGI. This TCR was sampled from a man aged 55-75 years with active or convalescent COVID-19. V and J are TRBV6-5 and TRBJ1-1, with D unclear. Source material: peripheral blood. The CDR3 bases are TGTGCCAGCACCAAAGGGAGGAGTGCAGACACTGAAGCTTTCTTT. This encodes CASTKGRSADTEAFF.